This entry features one T cell receptor beta chain sequence. Its antigen target is currently unknown. No base-level quality is on record; no much larger clone is a single base apart. This entry belongs to a study of T cell responses to AZD1222 COVID-19 vaccine (dated by TCRdb to 2020 to 2022). Study-level background: A total of 233 trial participants underwent TCR sequencing, of whom under 220 had received two doses of AZD1222 and about 26 had received two doses of the MenACWY control vaccine. Trial participants were enrolled by age into 18-55, 56-69 and 70-plus year subgroups, with roughly 160, 29 and 62 TCR-sequenced participants respectively. The paper's findings and limits, for the study overall: Reportedly, close to half of the unique spike-specific TCRs recognized epitopes lying outside the regions that are mutated in the B.1.351 and B.1.1.7 variants. Because no day 14 peak-response samples were available, the repertoires could be characterized only after the peak T cell response. Conclusions about previously exposed vaccinees were limited because only six AZD1222 recipients were SARS-CoV-2 seropositive at baseline. Participants were mostly white British, with more females than males. The authors suggested clonal diversity may have been underestimated. After two AZD1222 doses, spike-specific TCR breadth and depth were significantly higher than at day 0 and than in MenACWY recipients. The whole spike protein was spanned by vaccine-associated CD4 TCRs, and dominant responses were seen in regions 160-218 and 743-854. The 56-69-year group was small, and its depth increase did not reach significance, likely because of low power.

The CDR3 regions of human TCRbeta chains were analyzed by immunosequencing. In the paper's pipeline: Repertoire TCRs were matched against a reference library of SARS-CoV-2-specific TCRs generated with the MIRA antigen-specificity platform. Breadth meant the fraction of unique TCRs that were SARS-CoV-2-associated, whereas depth meant the fraction of total T cells that were SARS-CoV-2-associated. Using the MIRA data, each spike-specific TCR was mapped to the spike region that the TCR reacts to and placed in a CD4 or CD8 class. Log10-transformed breadth and depth values were compared by one-way ANOVA with Sidak's multiple comparisons tests. TCRdb holds this immuneACCESS table with in-frame rearrangements only. Some clones are missing; in checked studies, unresolved V genes explain under half, and the rest has no known cause. V and J calls plus clone size are reproduced from that table; the DNA served to infer D and trimming. Present in this sample are fewer than 85,000 clones, 70% to 90% of which were seen just once. Approximately 1.2% of the sample comes from the top ten.

The intended sense of this specimen's time point label: about 28 days (+/-7) after the second vaccine dose. AZD1222 recipients whose second dose came at about 4 weeks and those whose second dose came at about 12 weeks were combined into one group, since spike-specific TCR depth and breadth did not differ between the two schedules. Samples from vaccinated people were obtained from the UK trials COV001 and COV002, which included a single-blind randomized controlled phase 2/3 trial of AZD1222 (ChAdOx1 nCoV-19) in healthy adults. Trial participant PBMC samples were collected at day 0 and day 28 after the second dose for TCRbeta chain sequencing. The CDR3 has 19 amino acids, counting the end cysteine and phenylalanine. The entry retains the CDR3 DNA only, 57 bases that are in frame from base 1. Trimming takes 4 bases off V and 0 bases off J; junction bases not matched to a gene: 11. CDR1 and CDR2 are drawn from the germline V gene: LGHNA, YNFKEQ.

The sequencing here drew on peripheral blood, taken 28 days after the second AZD1222 dose. The receptor was isolated from an adult who received the AZD1222 COVID-19 vaccine. The rearrangement combines TRBV4-2 with TRBJ2-6; 8 junctional bases match TRBD1. The DNA reads as follows: TGTGCCAGCAGCCTTTTAGCCGGGACAGGAAGCTCTGGGGCCAACGTCCTGACTTTC. It is translated as CASSLLAGTGSSGANVLTF.